Listed here are 19 T cell receptor delta chains from one sample, sequenced in a study of gamma delta lymphoproliferative disorders and STAT genes. PBMCs from patients and controls supplied the genomic DNA for sequencing. TCRdb re-called clones from the multiplex PCR reads using CATT. The data hold fewer than 4,500 delta-chain clones, with 1.1% observed a single time. The sequenced sample was blood. The receptors stem from a human donor in good health.

This clone has at least ten counts. The genes are TRDV1 and TRDJ2; a possible D gene is TRDD3 (5 bases). CDR1 is TSWWSYY and CDR2 is QGS in the germline V gene. CDR3 length equals 22 residues. Trimming left V 1 base short and J 6 bases short, with 33 bases between. CDR3 protein: CALGEPRGGRRRHSPQPAQLFF. The CDR3 DNA reads as TGTGCTCTTGGGGAACCTAGGGGGGGCCGCAGACGCCACTCCCCGCAACCAGCACAACTCTTCTTT.

This clone was observed a handful of times. With a far larger clone one base away, a read error is the likely cause. The same CDR3 is also encoded by other DNA sequences in this sample. The chain is built from TRDV2 and TRDJ1, with TRDD3 identical over 11 bases. Looked up from germline, CDR1 is GEAIGNYY and CDR2 is EKD. This CDR3 is 14 amino acids long. CDR3 DNA sequence: TGTGCCTGTGACGCCCTGGGGGATACCGGTAAACTCATCTTT. This sequence encodes CACDALGDTGKLIF.

This clone showed up just a few times. This sequence is one base from a far larger clone and is likely a read error. Other DNA sequences in the sample encode the same CDR3. The CDR3, as DNA: TGTGCCTGTGACATACTGGGAGACCTACCGCGAAACACCGATAAACTCATCTTT. Protein: CACDILGDLPRNTDKLIF. J is TRDJ1 and V is TRDV2; weak D call: TRDD3 (6 bases). From germline, CDR1 is GEAIGNYY and CDR2 EKD. The CDR3 covers 18 residues. Trimming removed 2 bases from V and 0 bases from J, with 21 bases in between.

This clone was recorded many times. This probably arose from a read error, given a far larger clone one base away. The rearrangement joins TRDV2 to TRDJ1; 13 bases are a match to TRDD3. The CDR3 consists of 20 residues. From germline, CDR1 is GEAIGNYY and CDR2 EKD. This CDR3 is CARDTVADWGIRGVTDKLIF. CDR3 sequence (DNA): TGTGCCCGTGACACCGTCGCCGACTGGGGGATACGCGGGGTCACCGATAAACTCATCTTT.

This clone appeared a few times. A far larger clone is just one base off, so this is likely a read error. Other nucleotide sequences from this sample produce the same CDR3. V is TRDV2 and J is TRDJ1; the match to TRDD3 covers 8 bases. The trim removed 3 bases at V and 11 bases at J, leaving 19 bases unmatched. Germline CDR1 and CDR2: GEAIGNYY and EKD. The CDR3 has 16 amino acids. The CDR3 bases are TGTGCCTGTGACCCCGTCCTACACGGTGGGGGATCGCCGCTCATCTTT. Its protein is CACDPVLHGGGSPLIF.

In regard to this clone: The protein that TCRdb holds for this DNA derives from a much larger clone and differs from the translated DNA at residue 3, which likely indicates a read error; the protein shown here is translated from the DNA. The gene calls are TRDV2 and TRDJ1; possible D gene TRDD3, 6 bases. The length of the CDR3 is 19 residues. Germline CDR1 is GEAIGNYY and CDR2 is EKD. The CDR3 coding sequence is TGTGCCCGTGACACCGTATTTGGGGGGGGTCGAACGTACACCGATAAACTCATCTTT. It specifies CARDTVFGGGRTYTDKLIF.

This clone was counted between two and nine times. This sequence is one base from a far larger clone and is likely a read error. Additional DNA sequences in this sample encode the identical CDR3. The chain recombines TRDV2 with TRDJ1, with 7 bases identical to TRDD3. Looked up from germline, CDR1 is GEAIGNYY and CDR2 is EKD. The CDR3 is 19 amino acids. After removal of 0 bases from V and 6 bases from J, the junction contained 21 bases not matched to a gene. CDR3 protein: CACDTVGGRTGERPNKLIF. For the CDR3, the DNA is TGTGCCTGTGACACCGTGGGGGGTCGTACTGGGGAGCGCCCTAATAAACTCATCTTT.

As regards this clone: The protein TCRdb gives is from a much larger clone and does not agree with this DNA's translation at residue 3, likely a read error; the protein shown here comes from the DNA. The V gene is TRDV2, the J gene TRDJ3, with 10 bases matching TRDD3. This CDR3 has 20 amino acids. Looked up from germline, CDR1 is GEAIGNYY and CDR2 is EKD. CDR3 loop: CARDTGGGGYSSWDTRQMFF. CDR3 in DNA: TGTGCCCGTGACACCGGTGGTGGGGGATACAGCTCCTGGGACACCCGACAGATGTTTTTC.

This clone was detected only a few times. The chain combines TRDV2 with TRDJ1; 12 nucleotides align to TRDD3. Germline CDR1 reads GEAIGNYY; CDR2 reads EKD. V gave up 0 bases and J gave up 1 base; unmatched junction bases: 11. This CDR3 spans 19 amino acids. DNA for the CDR3: TGTGCCTGTGACACCGTTGGGCTGGGGGATACGAGGAGCACCGATAAACTCATCTTT. It codes for CACDTVGLGDTRSTDKLIF.

This clone was recorded a few times. A far more abundant clone sits one base away, making this likely a read error. The same CDR3 arises from other DNA sequences in this sample as well. J is TRDJ1 and V is TRDV3; possible D gene TRDD2, 5 bases. Deletions cut 2 bases from V and 11 bases from J, with 27 bases between. The CDR3 totals 15 residues. CDR1 is TVYSNPD, CDR2 GDNSRS, per germline (reference sequence). The CDR3 reads CAFVVGPPFLPWLIF. CDR3 DNA: TGTGCCTTTGTTGTAGGGCCACCCTTCTTACCTTGGCTCATCTTT.

Turning to this clone: A far larger clone differs by one base, so this is likely a read error. Distinct nucleotide sequences in the sample also encode this CDR3. The rearrangement joins TRDV2 to TRDJ3, with 12 bases that match TRDD3. The CDR3 has 21 residues. Germline V gene data show CDR1 as GEAIGNYY and CDR2 as EKD. J gave up 2 bases and V 3 bases, and 13 bases lay outside the gene matches. The CDR3 here is CACDLVELGDTTAWDTRQMFF. DNA for the CDR3: TGTGCCTGTGACCTGGTTGAACTGGGGGATACTACGGCCTGGGACACCCGACAGATGTTTTTC.

This clone was found a few times. The likely explanation is a read error, given a far larger clone one base away. This rearrangement joins TRDV2 to TRDJ1, with D perhaps assigned TRDD2 or TRDD3 (8 bases each). V was clipped by 1 base and J by 3 bases, with 35 bases between them. The CDR3 runs to 22 residues. The V gene's germline CDR1 is GEAIGNYY and CDR2 EKD. CDR3 in amino acids: CACDTITSYVLGDPTSADKLIF. The CDR3 region has the DNA TGTGCCTGTGACACTATTACTTCCTACGTTTTGGGGGATCCCACTAGCGCCGATAAACTCATCTTT.

Relative to its sample, this clone is medium-sized. Other DNA sequences in this specimen translate into the identical CDR3. The chain has TRDV1 and TRDJ1; 9 positions agree with TRDD2. With 4 bases clipped from V and 0 bases from J, the junction kept 18 bases outside the gene matches. The CDR3 has 20 residues. CDR1 TSWWSYY and CDR2 QGS come from the germline V gene. For the CDR3, the DNA is TGTGCTCTTGGGGGAAGCCTTCCTACGTGCGATACGGAGTACACCGATAAACTCATCTTT. This translates into CALGGSLPTCDTEYTDKLIF.

This clone has more than one count but fewer than ten. This likely came from a read error, as a far larger clone is one base away. Other DNA sequences in this sample translate to the same CDR3. This rearrangement joins TRDV2 to TRDJ1; TRDD3 matches at 10 bases. Germline V gene lookup returns CDR1 GEAIGNYY and CDR2 EKD. This CDR3 has 18 residues. The CDR3, as DNA: TGTGCCTGTGACCCGGTACTGGGGGATCCCATTGACACCGATAAGCTCATCTTT. Residues: CACDPVLGDPIDTDKLIF.

This clone occurred a few times. TCRdb's entry gives the protein of a much larger clone, which mismatches this DNA's translation at residue 17, likely from a read error; the protein reported here is translated from the DNA. The chain couples TRDV2 to TRDJ1; 13 positions agree with TRDD3. Germline CDR1 GEAIGNYY, CDR2 EKD. Unmatched junction bases numbered 24, after V lost 0 bases and J lost 0 bases. There are 24 residues in the CDR3. The CDR3 loop reads CACDTLGLRLGDTETDPYTDKLIF. The CDR3 nucleotides read TGTGCCTGTGACACCTTGGGTCTTAGACTGGGGGATACGGAAACCGACCCGTACACCGATAAACTCATCTTT.

The V and J genes are TRDV2 and TRDJ1, with 8 bases fitting TRDD3. V dropped 1 base and J dropped 3; count of bases not matched to a gene: 18. This CDR3 spans 19 amino acids. From germline, CDR1 is GEAIGNYY and CDR2 EKD. This CDR3 is CACDTKRFLDWGYPDKLIF. The CDR3 DNA reads TGTGCCTGTGACACTAAAAGATTCCTCGACTGGGGATACCCCGATAAACTCATCTTT.

The sample holds a few counts of this clone. A far larger clone is one base from this, pointing to a likely read error. Other DNA sequences within the sample encode an identical CDR3. The genes are TRDV2 and TRDJ1; weak D call: TRDD3 (5 bases). Trimming took off 5 bases at V and 0 bases at J, with 15 bases between the two ends. This CDR3 has 15 amino acids. Germline CDR1 is GEAIGNYY and CDR2 is EKD. The CDR3 bases are TGTGCCTGTGTGGGGCTGGGAGTCGACACCGATAAACTCATCTTT. Its translation: CACVGLGVDTDKLIF.

Concerning this clone: The protein recorded in TCRdb matches a much larger clone and deviates from this DNA's translation at residue 4, suggesting a read error; the protein here is obtained by translating the DNA. The V and J genes are TRDV2 and TRDJ1; 7 bases are shared with TRDD3. CDR1 is GEAIGNYY and CDR2 is EKD in the germline V gene. The CDR3 is 17 residues long. After removal of 6 bases from V and 0 bases from J, the junction contained 15 bases not matched to a gene. CDR3 sequence: CACNGILGKEYTDKLIF. The CDR3 DNA sequence: TGTGCCTGTAATGGGATACTGGGGAAGGAGTACACCGATAAACTCATCTTT.

The table lists this clone with a few counts. The protein recorded in TCRdb matches a much larger clone and deviates from this DNA's translation at residue 3, suggesting a read error; the protein here is obtained by translating the DNA. This chain joins TRDV2 and TRDJ1; 7 positions match TRDD3. Germline CDR1 and CDR2: GEAIGNYY and EKD. With V trimmed by 9 bases and J by 6 bases, 18 bases remained unmatched. The CDR3 has 15 residues. CDR3 protein: CARSELGGESHKLIF. In nucleotides, the CDR3 is TGTGCCCGTTCTGAACTTGGGGGAGAAAGCCATAAACTCATCTTT.